This TCR beta chain comes out of a study of T cells after yellow fever vaccination. Study-wide background: Fractions of limited cellularity were prepared by means of SMART-Seq v4 Ultra Low Input. General study points: CD4 and CD8 compartments shared a small share of clonotypes, likely from convergent recombination.

The 5'RACE template-switching step produced TCR cDNA and added a universal primer site and UMIs. TCRdb redid the calling of the 5' RACE reads with MiXCR, one entry per CDR3 protein. This repertoire shows some 300,000 distinct CDR3 sequences, about 10% found once; its top ten account for about 3.3%. In the case of this clonotype: What it binds is not known.

Trimming pared 4 bases from V and 5 bases from J, leaving 5 bases between. This CDR3 has 11 amino acids. Germline V gene data show CDR1 as MNHNS and CDR2 as SASEGT. The sequence came from a man younger than 30 who received the YFV17D yellow fever vaccine. V and J are TRBV6-1 and TRBJ2-5; D is unresolved. The sequences come from CD4+ T cells sorted from PBMCs, collected 45 days after the yellow fever booster vaccination. The CDR3 DNA is TGTGCCAGCAGTGTCCCGGAGACCCAGTACTTC. This gives the protein CASSVPETQYF.